This T cell receptor beta chain was documented in a study of blood T cell repertoires in COVID-19. This CDR3 is built from 14 residues. Germline V gene data show CDR1 as SGDLS and CDR2 as YYNGEE. Unmatched junction bases numbered 5, after V lost 3 bases and J lost 2 bases. Here immunoSEQ multiplex PCR was the method, and the copy in TCRdb shows in-frame clones only, minus some. The sample has 250,000 to 300,000 clones; around 81% are singletons. This receptor was taken from an older woman with active or convalescent COVID-19. Material for sequencing was peripheral blood. V gene TRBV9 combines with J gene TRBJ2-7, with TRBD1 matching 7 bases. The CDR3 sequence: CASSAQGSPYEQYF. The CDR3, as DNA: TGTGCCAGCAGCGCACAGGGGTCCCCCTACGAGCAGTACTTC.